One sample yielded the 20 T cell receptor beta chains listed below, sequenced in a study of T cells expressing NK-cell markers. TCRdb reworked the 5' RACE reads into one entry per CDR3 protein, no DNA. The repertoire shows some 500,000 distinct CDR3 sequences; the top ten hold approximately 1.4%. Sequencing used blood T cells: a sorted CD56 or NKG2C T cell subset, CD4+ or CD8+ T cells, or bulk PBMC T cells (not recorded which). The origin of the receptors is a woman in her forties or fifties in good health.

The chain links TRBV28 to TRBJ2-7; the TCRdb D gene call, TRBD2, has no DNA to confirm it. Germline V lookup: CDR1 MDHEN, CDR2 SYDVKM. There are 15 residues in the CDR3. CDR3 loop: CASTAGLALSNEQYF.

The rearrangement links TRBV6-5 to TRBJ1-6. CDR1 MNHEY and CDR2 SVGAGI come from the germline V gene. CDR3 length equals 15 residues. The CDR3 loop is CASRARGVNNSPLHF.

The rearrangement uses TRBV7-9 and TRBJ2-3; the D call of TRBD2 rests on TCRdb alone, since no DNA is present to check it. The CDR3 covers 14 residues. Germline V CDR1 and CDR2: SEHNR, FQNEAQ (reference sequence). The CDR3 loop reads CASSPGGAADTQYF.

J is TRBJ1-5 and V is TRBV18; TCRdb returns TRBD1, unconfirmable since there is no DNA. CDR1 and CDR2 (germline): KGHSH, LQKENI. This CDR3 contains 17 residues. The CDR3 sequence is CASSTEAGGWGNQPQHF.

The rearrangement uses TRBV6-2 or TRBV6-3 and TRBJ1-1. This CDR3 has 14 amino acids. The germline CDR1 and CDR2 sequences are MNHEY and SVGEGT. This CDR3 is CASSYSGRINEAFF.

This chain connects TRBV5-1 to TRBJ1-1. Germline lookup yields CDR1 SGHRS and CDR2 YFSETQ. This CDR3 comprises 14 residues. CDR3 sequence: CASGRGAGGSEAFF.

The chain links TRBV6-4 to TRBJ2-2; TCRdb returns TRBD2, unconfirmable since there is no DNA. The CDR3 loop spans 19 amino acids. The germline V gene encodes CDR1 MRHNA and CDR2 SNTAGT. The CDR3 loop reads CASARDGIAGGRRTGELFF.

The chain combines TRBV20-1 with TRBJ2-3; TCRdb designates TRBD1, a call that cannot be tested without DNA. Germline CDR1 is DFQATT and CDR2 is SNEGSKA (reference sequence). This CDR3 comprises 14 residues. This CDR3 reads CSARGVRDTDTQYF.

This sequence joins TRBV27 and TRBJ1-5; TCRdb names TRBD1, which stays unverified in the absence of DNA. This CDR3 comprises 15 residues. Germline lookup yields CDR1 MNHEY and CDR2 SMNVEV (reference sequence). Here the CDR3 reads CASSRRVGGIQPQHF.

The V call is TRBV19, the J call TRBJ2-7; TCRdb names TRBD1, which stays unverified in the absence of DNA. The CDR3 sequence is 15 residues long. Germline lookup yields CDR1 LNHDA and CDR2 SQIVND (reference sequence). The chain's CDR3 is CASSDPGGQPYEQYF.

The gene calls are TRBV10-1 and TRBJ2-3. This CDR3 has 12 residues. Germline V gives CDR1 WNHNN, CDR2 SYGVQD (reference sequence). This CDR3 reads CASSFSWDTQYF.

CDR3 protein: CASSQDGKNEQFF. This sequence joins TRBV3-1 and TRBJ2-1. The CDR3 sequence is 13 residues long. CDR1 and CDR2 (germline): LGHDT, YNNKEL (reference sequence).

V usage is TRBV30 and J usage is TRBJ1-3; the D gene TCRdb calls, TRBD1, cannot be checked with no DNA. This CDR3 region has 16 residues. The V gene's germline CDR1 is GTSNPN and CDR2 SVGIG (reference sequence). CDR3 sequence reads: CAWSPGQPGSGNTIYF.

V gene TRBV7-8 combines with J gene TRBJ1-1; the TRBD1 assignment by TCRdb is unverifiable without DNA. Germline CDR1 SGHVS, CDR2 FQNEAQ. This CDR3 comprises 19 residues. CDR3 in amino acids: CASSLVLSGQGNPRTEAFF. Looking up the rest from reference TRBV7-8 and TRBJ1-1 gives the full variable domain: GAGVSQSPRYKVAKRGQDVALRCDPISGHVSLFWYQQALGQGPEFLTYFQNEAQLDKSGLPSDRFFAERPEGSVSTLKIQRTQQEDSAVYLCASSLVLSGQGNPRTEAFFGQGTRLTVV.

V gene TRBV5-1 combines with J gene TRBJ1-3; TCRdb reports TRBD1, a call that lacks DNA to check it against. This CDR3 is 14 amino acids long. Looked up from germline, CDR1 is SGHRS and CDR2 is YFSETQ. The CDR3 is CACSSGTRADTIYF.

The chain employs TRBV28 and TRBJ2-2; TCRdb indicates TRBD2, and absent DNA this call remains unverified. The CDR3 has 13 amino acids. CDR1 and CDR2 from the germline V gene are MDHEN and SYDVKM. CDR3 amino acids: CAISDYNTGELFF.

The rearrangement uses TRBV27 and TRBJ1-5; absent DNA, TCRdb's TRBD1 call cannot be checked. Germline CDR1 and CDR2: MNHEY and SMNVEV (reference sequence). The CDR3 is made up of 14 amino acids. CDR3 residues: CASSFGTGGQPQHF.

The chain couples TRBV6-6 to TRBJ2-5. CDR3 size: 13 residues. Looked up from germline, CDR1 is MNHNY and CDR2 is SVGAGI (reference sequence). CDR3 region: CASSLKYQETQYF.

V gene TRBV7-2 combines with J gene TRBJ2-3; no DNA is available, so the TRBD2 call from TCRdb remains unchecked. The CDR3 is 15 amino acids. Per the germline V gene, CDR1 is SGHTA and CDR2 is FQGNSA. Here the CDR3 reads CASSLRAGEVDTQYF.

J is TRBJ2-5 and V is TRBV28. Looked up from germline, CDR1 is MDHEN and CDR2 is SYDVKM. This CDR3 is built from 15 residues. The CDR3 spells CASRRGRVYQETQYF.